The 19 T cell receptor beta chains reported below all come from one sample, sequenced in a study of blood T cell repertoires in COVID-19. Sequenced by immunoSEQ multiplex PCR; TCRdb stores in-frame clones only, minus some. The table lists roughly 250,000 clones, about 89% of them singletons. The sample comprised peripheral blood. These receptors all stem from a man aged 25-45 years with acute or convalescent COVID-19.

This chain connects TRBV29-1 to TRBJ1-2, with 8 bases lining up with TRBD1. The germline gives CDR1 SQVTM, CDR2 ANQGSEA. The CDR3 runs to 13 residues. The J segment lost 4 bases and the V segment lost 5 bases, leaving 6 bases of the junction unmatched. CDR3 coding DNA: TGCAGCGTTTCAGGGGGCCGGGGCTATGGCTACACCTTC. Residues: CSVSGGRGYGYTF.

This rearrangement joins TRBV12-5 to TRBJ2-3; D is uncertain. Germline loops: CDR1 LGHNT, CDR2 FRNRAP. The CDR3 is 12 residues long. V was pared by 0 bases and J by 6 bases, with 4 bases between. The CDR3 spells CASGLVRDTQYF. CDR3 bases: TGTGCTAGTGGTTTGGTACGGGATACGCAGTATTTT.

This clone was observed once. CDR3 bases: TGTGCCAGCAGCTTATTGGGACAGGGGGCTAATTCACCCCTCCACTTT. This translates into CASSLLGQGANSPLHF. This chain joins TRBV11-2 and TRBJ1-6; 12 bases fit TRBD1. Per germline, CDR1 SGHAT and CDR2 FQNNGV. The trim removed 2 bases at V and 6 bases at J, leaving 2 bases unmatched. This CDR3 has 16 amino acids.

The CDR3 sequence is CASSSGPPYNEQFF. CDR3 sequence (DNA): TGTGCCAGCAGTTCAGGGCCTCCCTACAATGAGCAGTTCTTC. The chain links TRBV13 to TRBJ2-1, with TRBD1 as a possible D gene (5 bases). With 6 bases removed from V and 2 bases from J, the gap between germline ends came to 11 bases. CDR3 length: 14 amino acids. The V gene's germline CDR1 is PRHDT and CDR2 FYEKMQ (reference sequence).

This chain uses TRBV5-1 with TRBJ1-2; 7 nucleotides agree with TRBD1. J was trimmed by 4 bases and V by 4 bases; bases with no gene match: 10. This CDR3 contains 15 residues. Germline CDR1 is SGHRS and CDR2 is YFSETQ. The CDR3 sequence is CASSTTTGSGYGYTF. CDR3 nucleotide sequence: TGCGCCAGCAGCACCACGACAGGGTCGGGCTATGGCTACACCTTC. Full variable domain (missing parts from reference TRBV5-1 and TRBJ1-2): KAGVTQTPRYLIKTRGQQVTLSCSPISGHRSVSWYQQTPGQGLQFLFEYFSETQRNKGNFPGRFSGRQFSNSRSEMNVSTLELGDSALYLCASSTTTGSGYGYTFGSGTRLTVV.

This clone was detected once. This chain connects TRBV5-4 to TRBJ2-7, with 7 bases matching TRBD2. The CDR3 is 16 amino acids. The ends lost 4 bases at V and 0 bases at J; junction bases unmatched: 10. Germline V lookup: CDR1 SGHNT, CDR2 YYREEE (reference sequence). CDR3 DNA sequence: TGTGCCAGCAGCCTTGGGGGGGGTGGGAGCTCCTACGAGCAGTACTTC. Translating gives CASSLGGGGSSYEQYF.

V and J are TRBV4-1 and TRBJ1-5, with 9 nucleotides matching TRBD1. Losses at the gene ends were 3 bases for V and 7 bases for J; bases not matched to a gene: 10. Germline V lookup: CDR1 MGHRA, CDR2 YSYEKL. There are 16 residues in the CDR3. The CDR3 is CASSHLSGQGGQPQHF. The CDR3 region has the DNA TGCGCCAGCAGCCACCTCTCGGGACAGGGAGGACAGCCCCAGCATTTT.

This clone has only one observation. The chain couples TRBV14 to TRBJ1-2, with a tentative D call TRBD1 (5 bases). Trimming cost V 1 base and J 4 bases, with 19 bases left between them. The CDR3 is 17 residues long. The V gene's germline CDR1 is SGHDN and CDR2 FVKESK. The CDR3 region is CASSQAGWPGKSYGYTF. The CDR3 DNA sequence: TGTGCCAGCAGCCAAGCAGGCTGGCCAGGGAAATCCTATGGCTACACCTTC.

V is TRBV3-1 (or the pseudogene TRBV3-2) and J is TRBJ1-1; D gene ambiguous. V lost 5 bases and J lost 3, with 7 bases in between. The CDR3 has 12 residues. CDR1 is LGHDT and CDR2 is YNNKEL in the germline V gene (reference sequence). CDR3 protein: CASSWQDTEAFF. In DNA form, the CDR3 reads TGTGCCAGCAGCTGGCAGGACACTGAAGCTTTCTTT.

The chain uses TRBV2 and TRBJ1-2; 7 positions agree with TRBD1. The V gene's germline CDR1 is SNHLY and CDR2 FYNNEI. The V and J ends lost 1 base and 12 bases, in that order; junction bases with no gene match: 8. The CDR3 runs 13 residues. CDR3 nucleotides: TGTGCCAGCAGTGAAGGGGAAACAGGGGCGAACACCTTC. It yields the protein CASSEGETGANTF.

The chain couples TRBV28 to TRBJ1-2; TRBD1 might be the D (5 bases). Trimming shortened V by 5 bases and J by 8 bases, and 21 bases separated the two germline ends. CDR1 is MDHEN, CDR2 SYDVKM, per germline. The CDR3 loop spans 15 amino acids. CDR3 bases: TGTGCCAGCAGTGGCCGAGGACGGCACGGGGGGGGCTACACCTTC. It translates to CASSGRGRHGGGYTF.

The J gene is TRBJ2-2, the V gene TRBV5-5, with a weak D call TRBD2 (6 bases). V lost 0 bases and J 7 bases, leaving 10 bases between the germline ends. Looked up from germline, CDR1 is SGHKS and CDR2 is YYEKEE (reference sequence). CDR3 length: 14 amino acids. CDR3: CASSLEGTGGELFF. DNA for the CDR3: TGTGCCAGCAGCTTGGAGGGGACTGGCGGGGAGCTGTTTTTT.

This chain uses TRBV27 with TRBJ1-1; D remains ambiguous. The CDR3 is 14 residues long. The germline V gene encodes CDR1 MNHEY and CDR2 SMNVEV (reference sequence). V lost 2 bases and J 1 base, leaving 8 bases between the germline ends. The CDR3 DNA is TGTGCCAGCAGTTTAATCCCTCGGAACACTGAAGCTTTCTTT. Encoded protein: CASSLIPRNTEAFF.

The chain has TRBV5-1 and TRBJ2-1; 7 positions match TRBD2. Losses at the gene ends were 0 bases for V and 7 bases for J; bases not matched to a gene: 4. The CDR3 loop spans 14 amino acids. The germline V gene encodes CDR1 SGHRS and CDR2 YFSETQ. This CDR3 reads CASSLEGGRNEQFF. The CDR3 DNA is TGCGCCAGCAGCTTGGAGGGAGGGAGGAATGAGCAGTTCTTC.

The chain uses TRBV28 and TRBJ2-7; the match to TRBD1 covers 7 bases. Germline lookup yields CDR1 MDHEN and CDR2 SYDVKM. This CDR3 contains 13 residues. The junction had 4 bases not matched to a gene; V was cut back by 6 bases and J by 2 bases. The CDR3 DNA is TGTGCCAGCAGGACAAGGGGGCCCTACGAGCAGTACTTC. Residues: CASRTRGPYEQYF. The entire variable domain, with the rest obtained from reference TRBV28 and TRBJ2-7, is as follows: DVKVTQSSRYLVKRTGEKVFLECVQDMDHENMFWYRQDPGLGLRLIYFSYDVKMKEKGDIPEGYSVSREKKERFSLILESASTNQTSMYLCASRTRGPYEQYFGPGTRLTVT.

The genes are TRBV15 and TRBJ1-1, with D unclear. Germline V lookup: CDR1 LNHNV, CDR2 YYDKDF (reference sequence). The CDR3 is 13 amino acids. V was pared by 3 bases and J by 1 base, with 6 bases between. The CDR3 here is CATSSTANTEAFF. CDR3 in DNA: TGTGCCACCAGCAGTACAGCGAACACTGAAGCTTTCTTT.

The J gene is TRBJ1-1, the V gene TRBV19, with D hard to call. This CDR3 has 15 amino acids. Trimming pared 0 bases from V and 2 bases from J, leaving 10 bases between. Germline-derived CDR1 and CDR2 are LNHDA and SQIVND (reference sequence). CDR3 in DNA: TGTGCCAGTAGTATAGACCGGGGTTTCAACACTGAAGCTTTCTTT. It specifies CASSIDRGFNTEAFF.

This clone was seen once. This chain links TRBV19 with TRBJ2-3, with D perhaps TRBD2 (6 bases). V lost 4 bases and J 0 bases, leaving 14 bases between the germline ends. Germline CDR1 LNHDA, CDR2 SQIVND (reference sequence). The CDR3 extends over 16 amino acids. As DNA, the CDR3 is TGTGCCAGTAGTAGATTAAGGGGAGGTAGCACAGATACGCAGTATTTT. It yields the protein CASSRLRGGSTDTQYF.

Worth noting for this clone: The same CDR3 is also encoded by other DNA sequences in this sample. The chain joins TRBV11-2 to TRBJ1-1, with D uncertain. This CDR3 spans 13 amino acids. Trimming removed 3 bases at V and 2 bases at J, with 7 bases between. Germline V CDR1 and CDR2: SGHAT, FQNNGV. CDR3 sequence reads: CASSFGRNTEAFF. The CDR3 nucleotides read TGTGCCAGCAGCTTTGGCCGAAACACTGAAGCTTTCTTT.